What follows are 9 T cell receptor beta chains derived from one specimen sequenced in a study of Tregs in tolerant kidney transplant recipients. Libraries were prepared by immunoSEQ multiplex PCR; TCRdb keeps only in-frame clonotypes and omits some of them. This sample contains about 48,000 clones. This specimen was CD4+ T cells from blood, taken before the transplant. The receptors here all came from a human donor who received a combined kidney and bone marrow transplant.

Notes on this clone: The sequence runs out 3 residues before the end of the CDR3; the remainder is reconstructed from the germline J gene. The chain couples TRBV7-6 to TRBJ1-1; tentatively, D is TRBD1 (5 bases). The CDR3 totals 13 residues. The germline CDR1 and CDR2 sequences are SGHVS and FNYEAQ. V lost 5 bases, J lost 4 bases, and 11 bases lay in between. The DNA read from the CDR3 is TGTGCCAGCAGCACCAGGGTGGGCACTGAA. Translated: CASSTRVGTE. The full-length CDR3 reads as CASSTRVGTEAFF.

The sequenced CDR3 bases are TGTGCCAGCAGCTTAACCGGGGAGCCTAGCTCCTACAATGAG. It encodes CASSLTGEPSSYNE. Given in full, the CDR3 is CASSLTGEPSSYNEQFF. The J gene is TRBJ2-1, the V gene TRBV7-3; D might be TRBD2 (5 bases). The CDR3 end is not reached by the read, which stops 3 residues before it; the germline J gene fills it in. The CDR3 covers 17 residues. Trimming took off 0 bases at V and 0 bases at J, with 12 bases between the two ends. The germline gives CDR1 SGHTA, CDR2 FQGTGA.

Concerning this clone: With the read ending 3 residues before the CDR3 end, the germline J gene is used to fill in that end. The chain links TRBV30 to TRBJ1-5, with TRBD1 as a possible D gene (5 bases). Germline values: CDR1 GTSNPN, CDR2 SVGIG (reference sequence). The CDR3 is made up of 21 amino acids. V was clipped by 0 bases and J by 0 bases, with 27 bases between them. CDR3 sequence reads: CAWSVPDSWGLPAYSNQPQHF. The CDR3 DNA, read in part, is TGTGCCTGGAGTGTACCGGATTCTTGGGGACTCCCCGCATATAGCAATCAGCCC.

The CDR3 region is CAWSGLAGDQYF. The CDR3 bases that were read are TGTGCCTGGAGTGGACTAGCGGGGGAT. This chain connects TRBV30 to TRBJ2-4; 12 bases are a match to TRBD2. Read coverage stops 3 residues before the CDR3 terminus; the germline J gene supplies the remainder. This CDR3 comprises 12 residues. CDR1 is GTSNPN, CDR2 SVGIG, per germline (reference sequence). Variable domain in full (rest from reference TRBV30 and TRBJ2-4): SQTIHQWPATLVQPVGSPLSLECTVEGTSNPNLYWYRQAAGRGLQLLFYSVGIGQISSEVPQNLSASRPQDRQFILSSKKLLLSDSGFYLCAWSGLAGDQYFGAGTRLSVL.

For this clone: The read terminates 3 residues before the CDR3 end, so the remaining end is supplied by the germline J gene. The rearrangement joins TRBV5-1 to TRBJ2-3; 12 bases are a match to TRBD1. With V trimmed by 4 bases and J by 4 bases, 7 bases remained unmatched. This CDR3 is 16 amino acids long. Germline V CDR1 and CDR2: SGHRS, YFSETQ. CDR3 bases read: TGCGCCAGCAGCACCGGGACAGGGGGCGCATCAGATACG. Translated: CASSTGTGGASDT. The full CDR3 protein is CASSTGTGGASDTQYF.

A note on this clone: The read halts 3 residues ahead of the CDR3 end, with the missing end drawn from the germline J gene. The chain has TRBV7-2 and TRBJ2-2; no reliable D call. V shed 3 bases and J shed 6 bases, with 14 bases lying between them. From germline, CDR1 is SGHTA and CDR2 FQGNSA. The CDR3 spans 15 residues. CDR3 sequence reads: CASSFSAGYSGELFF. CDR3 DNA (partial): TGTGCCAGCAGCTTCTCGGCAGGCTATTCCGGGGAG.

Remarks on this clone: The read falls 3 residues short of the CDR3 end, and the missing part is taken from the germline J gene. The chain carries TRBV5-1 and TRBJ2-3, with 10 bases that match TRBD1. Germline trimming cut 10 bases from V and 2 bases from J; bases unmatched to any gene: 10. In germline, CDR1 is SGHRS, CDR2 YFSETQ. This CDR3 is 15 amino acids long. This CDR3 reads CAGRVGTGATDTQYF. The CDR3 bases that were read are TGCGCCGGAAGAGTCGGGACAGGGGCCACAGATACG. The entire variable domain, with the rest obtained from reference TRBV5-1 and TRBJ2-3, is as follows: KAGVTQTPRYLIKTRGQQVTLSCSPISGHRSVSWYQQTPGQGLQFLFEYFSETQRNKGNFPGRFSGRQFSNSRSEMNVSTLELGDSALYLCAGRVGTGATDTQYFGPGTRLTVL.

Remarks on this clone: Read coverage stops 3 residues before the CDR3 terminus; the germline J gene supplies the remainder. This chain connects TRBV6-2 or TRBV6-3 to TRBJ2-7, with D possibly being TRBD2 (6 bases). Per germline, CDR1 MNHEY and CDR2 SVGEGT. The CDR3 contains 15 residues. The V gene lost 6 bases and the J gene lost 5 bases, with 20 bases spanning the gap. The CDR3 loop is CASRSYDLTRDEQYF. The CDR3 DNA, read in part, is TGTGCCAGCAGAAGTTACGACCTGACTAGAGACGAG.

Comments on this clone: The read terminates 3 residues before the CDR3 end, so the remaining end is supplied by the germline J gene. The chain couples TRBV5-1 to TRBJ2-7; a weak D match, TRBD1 (6 bases). Germline V CDR1 and CDR2: SGHRS, YFSETQ. The germline V and J ends were trimmed by 1 base and 2 bases, with 16 bases remaining between them. This CDR3 spans 16 amino acids. The part of the CDR3 DNA that was read is TGCGCCAGCAGCTTGAGGCCAGGGGAGTGGACCTACGAG. Translated: CASSLRPGEWTYE. The whole CDR3 reads CASSLRPGEWTYEQYF.